This T cell receptor (beta chain) was observed in a study of neurological immune-mediated disorders. This clonotype was detected many times. Time point: longitudinal time-point 1 (baseline). CDR3 length: 17 residues. Trimming took 2 bases from V and 3 from J; bases not matched to a gene: 10. Germline V CDR1 and CDR2: SGDLS, YYNGEE. TCRdb redid the calling of the 5' RACE reads with MiXCR, one entry per CDR3 protein. There are roughly 61,000 distinct CDR3 sequences in the sample; roughly a tenth occur only once, and about 6.3% lies in the top ten. The rearrangement joins TRBV9 to TRBJ2-1; 8 nucleotides align to TRBD1. The receptor was derived from a male donor with HTLV-1-associated myelopathy (HAM/TSP). The specimen sequenced was PBMCs. The CDR3 DNA reads as TGTGCCAGCAGCGTGTCGGGACAGGTTTTACTCTACAATGAGCAGTTCTTC. Protein sequence: CASSVSGQVLLYNEQFF.